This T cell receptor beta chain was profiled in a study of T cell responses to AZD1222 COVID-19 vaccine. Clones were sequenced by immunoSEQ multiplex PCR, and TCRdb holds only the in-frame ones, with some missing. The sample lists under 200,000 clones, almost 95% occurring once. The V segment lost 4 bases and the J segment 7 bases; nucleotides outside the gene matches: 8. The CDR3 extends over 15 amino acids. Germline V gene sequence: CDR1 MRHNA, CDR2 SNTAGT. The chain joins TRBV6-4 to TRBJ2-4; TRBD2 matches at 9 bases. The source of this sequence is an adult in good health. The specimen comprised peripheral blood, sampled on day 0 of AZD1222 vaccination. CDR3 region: CASSVLAGPQNIQYF. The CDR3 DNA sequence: TGTGCCAGCAGTGTACTAGCGGGCCCACAGAACATTCAGTACTTC.